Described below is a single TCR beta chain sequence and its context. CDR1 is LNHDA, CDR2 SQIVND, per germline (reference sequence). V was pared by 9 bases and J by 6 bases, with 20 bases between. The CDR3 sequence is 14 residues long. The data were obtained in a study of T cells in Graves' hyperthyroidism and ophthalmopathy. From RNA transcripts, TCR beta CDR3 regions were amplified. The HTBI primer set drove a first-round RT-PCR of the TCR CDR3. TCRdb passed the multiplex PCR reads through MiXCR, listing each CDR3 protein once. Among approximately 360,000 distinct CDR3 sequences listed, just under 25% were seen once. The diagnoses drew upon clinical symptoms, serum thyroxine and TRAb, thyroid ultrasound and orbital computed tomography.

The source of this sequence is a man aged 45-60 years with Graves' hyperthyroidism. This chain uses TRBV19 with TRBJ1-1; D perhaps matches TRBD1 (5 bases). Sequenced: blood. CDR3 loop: CARRVRGRRSEAFF. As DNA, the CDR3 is TGTGCCAGACGGGTGCGGGGGAGAAGGTCTGAAGCTTTCTTT.